The clone carrying this T cell receptor beta chain was observed a few times. Its target is not known. The sample is drawn from a study of PD-1 blockade in classical Hodgkin lymphoma. Whole-study results and caveats: Relapsed/refractory patients reportedly had the lowest baseline TCR diversity, below newly diagnosed patients, who were below healthy donors. Why repertoires differed is undefined; disease activity or prior therapy possibly contributed.

Sequencing used immunoSEQ multiplex PCR; TCRdb keeps in-frame clones, though not all of them. Here the sample spans about 30,000 clones, around 90% being singletons. The sample's time point: newly diagnosed, previously untreated cHL patient sample. Magnetic negative selection was used to purify CD4+ T cells from thawed PBMCs. The TCR sequence derives from a human donor with classical Hodgkin lymphoma. Sequenced input: CD4+ T cells from blood.

CDR3 in DNA: TGTGCCAGCAGCCCTACAGATATCTATGGCTACACCTTC. The encoded protein is CASSPTDIYGYTF. The chain has TRBV6-5 and TRBJ1-2; D is unclear. The CDR3 is 13 amino acids. Trimming removed 6 bases from V and 4 bases from J, with 12 bases in between. Per germline, CDR1 MNHEY and CDR2 SVGAGI.